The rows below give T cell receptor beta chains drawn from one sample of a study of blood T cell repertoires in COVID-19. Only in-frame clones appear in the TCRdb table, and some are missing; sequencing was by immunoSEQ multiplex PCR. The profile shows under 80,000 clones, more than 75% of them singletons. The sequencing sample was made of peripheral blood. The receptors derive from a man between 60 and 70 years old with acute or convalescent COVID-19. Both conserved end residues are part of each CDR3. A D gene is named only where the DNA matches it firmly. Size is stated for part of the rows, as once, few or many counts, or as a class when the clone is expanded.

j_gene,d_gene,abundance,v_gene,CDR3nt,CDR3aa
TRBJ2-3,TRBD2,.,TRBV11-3,TGTGCCAGCAGCTCCGGGGGCGGGGGGGCGTTAGATACGCAGTATTTT,CASSSGGGGALDTQYF
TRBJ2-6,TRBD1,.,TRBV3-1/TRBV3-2,TGTGCCAGCAGCCAACAGCAGGGGGCGGTCGGTGGGGCCAACGTCCTGACTTTC,CASSQQQGAVGGANVLTF
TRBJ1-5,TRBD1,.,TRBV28,TGTGCCAGCAGAGATGAGGGGGCGAAGAGCACAATAGTTCAGCCCCAGCATTTT,CASRDEGAKSTIVQPQHF
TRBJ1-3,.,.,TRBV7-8,TGTGCCAGCAGCCCGGGAAACACCATATATTTT,CASSPGNTIYF
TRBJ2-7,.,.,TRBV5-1,TGCGCCAGCAGCCTCCCAGGGTACGAGCAGTACTTC,CASSLPGYEQYF
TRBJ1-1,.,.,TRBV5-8,TGTGCCAGCAGCGCAGCGGGGAACACTGAAGCTTTCTTT,CASSAAGNTEAFF
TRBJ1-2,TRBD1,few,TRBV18,TGTGCCAGCTGTGCACCGGGACAGGGGTTGAACTATGGCTACACCTTC,CASCAPGQGLNYGYTF
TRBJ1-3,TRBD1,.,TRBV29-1,TGCAGCGTTGAGACAGGGGGAAACACCATATATTTT,CSVETGGNTIYF
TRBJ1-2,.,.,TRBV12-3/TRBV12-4,TGTGCCAGCAGCCTAAACTATGGCTACACCTTC,CASSLNYGYTF
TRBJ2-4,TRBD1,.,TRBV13,TGTGCCAGCAGCTTAGCAGGGGGCCCGGAACTAAACATTCAGTACTTC,CASSLAGGPELNIQYF
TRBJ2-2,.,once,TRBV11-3,TGTGCCAGCAGCCAAGGGGGTTGGACCGGGGAGCTGTTTTTT,CASSQGGWTGELFF
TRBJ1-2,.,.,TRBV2,TGTGCCAGCAGATTAGAGGGGGTGGTTAACTATGGCTACACCTTC,CASRLEGVVNYGYTF
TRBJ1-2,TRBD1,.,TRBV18,TGTGCCAGCTCACCGACCGGACAGGGGGCGCGAGGCTACACCTTC,CASSPTGQGARGYTF
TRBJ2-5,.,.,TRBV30,TGTGCCTGGACGGAAGACAGGCTCTGGGAGACCCAGTACTTC,CAWTEDRLWETQYF
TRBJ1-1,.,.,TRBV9,TGTGCCAGCAGCGCTATAATCCATCTGAGCACTGAAGCTTTCTTT,CASSAIIHLSTEAFF
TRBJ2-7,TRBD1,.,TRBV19,TGTGCCAGTACGAAACAGGGGTCCTACGAGCAGTACTTC,CASTKQGSYEQYF
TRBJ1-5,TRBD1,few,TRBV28,TGTGCCAGCAGCCTAAGACGGACAGGGGATGGCAATCAGCCCCAGCATTTT,CASSLRRTGDGNQPQHF
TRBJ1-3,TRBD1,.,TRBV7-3,TGTGCCAGCAGCATGACAGGGGTCGGAAACACCATATATTTT,CASSMTGVGNTIYF
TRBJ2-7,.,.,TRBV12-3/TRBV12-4,TGTGCCAGCAGTATACAGGGCGTCGAGCAGTACTTC,CASSIQGVEQYF
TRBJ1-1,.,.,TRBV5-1,TGCGCCAGCAGTTTACCAGGGGAAACTGAAGCTTTCTTT,CASSLPGETEAFF
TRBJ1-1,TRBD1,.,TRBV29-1,TGCAGCGCCCAGCAGGGGGGATCGAACACTGAAGCTTTCTTT,CSAQQGGSNTEAFF
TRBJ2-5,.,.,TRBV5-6,TGTGCCAGCAGCTTGCAGGGGTTGGAGACCCAGTACTTC,CASSLQGLETQYF
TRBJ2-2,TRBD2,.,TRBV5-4,TGTGCCAGCAGCTTATCGTTGAGCGGGGGGAACACCGGGGAGCTGTTTTTT,CASSLSLSGGNTGELFF
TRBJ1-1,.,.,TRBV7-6,TGTGCCAGCAGCCCCCGCCAGGGGATGGGAACTGAAGCTTTCTTT,CASSPRQGMGTEAFF
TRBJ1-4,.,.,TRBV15,TGTGCCACCAGCAGACGAGGGGGGGACGACGATGGCGGAAAACTGTTTTTT,CATSRRGGDDDGGKLFF
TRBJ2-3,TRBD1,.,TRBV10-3,TGTGCCATCAGTGAGTCGGGACAGAACACAGATACGCAGTATTTT,CAISESGQNTDTQYF
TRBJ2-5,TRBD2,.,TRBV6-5,TGTGCCAGCAGTCCGGGAGGGGTTGGAGAGACCCAGTACTTC,CASSPGGVGETQYF
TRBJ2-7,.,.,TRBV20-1,TGCAGTGTCAGAGCGGCGCACGAGCAGTACTTC,CSVRAAHEQYF
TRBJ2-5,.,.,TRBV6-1,TGTGCCAGCAGTGAACCAGGCCAAGAGACCCAGTACTTC,CASSEPGQETQYF
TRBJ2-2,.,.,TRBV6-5,TGTGCCAGCAGTTACTACTCAGGGATGAACACCGGGGAGCTGTTTTTT,CASSYYSGMNTGELFF
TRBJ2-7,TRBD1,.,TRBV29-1,TGCAGCGCGGCGGGACAGGGGAACGAGCAGTACTTC,CSAAGQGNEQYF
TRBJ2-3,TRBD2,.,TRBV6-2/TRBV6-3,TGTGCCAGCAGTTACTCGCGGGGGGGCCTCCCAGATACGCAGTATTTT,CASSYSRGGLPDTQYF
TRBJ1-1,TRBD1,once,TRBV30,TGTGCCTGGAGGACTCCCTTGGACAGGGGTTATAAAAACACTGAAGCTTTCTTT,CAWRTPLDRGYKNTEAFF
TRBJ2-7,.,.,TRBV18,TGTGCCAGCTCACTGGCAGGGACATACGAGCAGTACTTC,CASSLAGTYEQYF
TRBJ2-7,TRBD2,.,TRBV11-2,TGTGCCAGCAGCCTCCAGGCGGGAGAAGACTATGGCGAGCAGTACTTC,CASSLQAGEDYGEQYF
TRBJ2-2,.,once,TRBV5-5,TGTGCCAGCAGCCCCCAGGGCCCGAACACCGGGGAGCTGTTTTTT,CASSPQGPNTGELFF
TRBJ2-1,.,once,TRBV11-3,TGTGCCAGCAGCGAACAGGGATGGAACAATGAGCAGTTCTTC,CASSEQGWNNEQFF
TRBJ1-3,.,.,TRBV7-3,TGTGCCAGCAGCTTAAATGGGGGCAGCGGTGGAAACACCATATATTTT,CASSLNGGSGGNTIYF
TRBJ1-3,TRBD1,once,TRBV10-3,TGTGCCATCAACCCGGACAGGGCTGGAAACACCATATATTTT,CAINPDRAGNTIYF